Given below is one TCR beta chain in context. Its specific antigen is unknown. Base-call qualities are not available, and no considerably larger clone is one nucleotide away. TCRbeta CDR3 regions were amplified from genomic DNA using the immunoSEQ Assay, a bias-controlled multiplex PCR. The original methods were these. The number of nucleated cells in each sample was estimated by amplification of reference gene primers within the assay. Sequence reads were collapsed and filtered to measure the absolute abundance of every unique TCRbeta CDR3 rearrangement. For each sample, productive Simpson clonality was calculated as the square root of Simpson's diversity index across productive rearrangements. Sourced from immuneACCESS, this table was stored by TCRdb with only in-frame sequences that have V and J called. A share of the clones is absent; for the studies checked, an unresolved V gene accounts for under half, and the remainder has no known explanation. The DNA was the basis for D and trimming; V, J and clone size are from that table. This sample comprises 200,000 or so clones, approximately 90% of them detected only once. 10% to 12% of the sample goes to the ten largest clones.

Participants in the prospective study were enrolled through a virtual design, were aged about 18 to 100 years, and lived in about 25 United States geographic areas. To assign participants to cohorts, the prospective study relied on clinical history that participants themselves reported in a screening survey and a study questionnaire. Recovered participants in ImmuneRACE Cohort 3 were defined by two consecutive negative NP/OP PCR tests, clearance by a healthcare professional, or resolution of symptoms. Mobile phlebotomists in the prospective study collected whole blood, serum and a nasopharyngeal or oropharyngeal swab from every participant. Prospective study participants could optionally give additional blood draws and questionnaires over a roughly 2-month period. Before DNA extraction, blood samples from the prospective study were shipped at room temperature or frozen. The data were taken from a study of blood T cell repertoires in COVID-19 (dated by TCRdb to between 2020 and 2021). About the investigation overall: Samples covering the acute and convalescent phases of COVID-19 were provided by collaborators in the United States, Italy and Spain. The repertoires were released in a freely available public database intended as a resource for research on the immune response to SARS-CoV-2. The samples were drawn from two sources: the first 160 participants of the ongoing ImmuneRACE study, and 950 to 1,500 subjects contributed by 6 global collaborators. The prospective study material was composed of cDNA or gDNA derived from T cells, B-cell-depleted T cells, or PBMCs. Nearly every sample came with metadata listing a de-identified subject ID, COVID-19 status, age in years and sex. Subjects who had been exposed to COVID-19, were actively infected with it, or had recovered from it provided the deeply sampled blood TCRbeta repertoires that made up the dataset. HLA class I and class II types, where available, came from metadata supplied by the sample provider rather than from assay-based typing. The study at large found these results: The quantity of clinical and demographic metadata differed by source and by participant and was supplied without curation.

The clonotype comes from a man aged 25 to 45 who had recovered from COVID-19. The specimen sequenced was PBMCs or T cells enriched from blood (not recorded which).

The DNA sequence is given as TGTGCCAGCAGCCAAGACCCGGGGACTTGGCAGTTCTTC. Its protein is CASSQDPGTWQFF. Recombination joined TRBV4-2 with TRBJ2-1, and the D gene may be TRBD2, 6 bases matching. The CDR3 spans 13 residues, from the cysteine through the phenylalanine. Here the CDR3 DNA is all that survives: 39 bases in frame from base 1. According to the germline V gene, CDR1 reads LGHNA and CDR2 reads YNFKEQ. The junction carries 12 bases between V and J, which are trimmed by 0 bases and 12 bases respectively.